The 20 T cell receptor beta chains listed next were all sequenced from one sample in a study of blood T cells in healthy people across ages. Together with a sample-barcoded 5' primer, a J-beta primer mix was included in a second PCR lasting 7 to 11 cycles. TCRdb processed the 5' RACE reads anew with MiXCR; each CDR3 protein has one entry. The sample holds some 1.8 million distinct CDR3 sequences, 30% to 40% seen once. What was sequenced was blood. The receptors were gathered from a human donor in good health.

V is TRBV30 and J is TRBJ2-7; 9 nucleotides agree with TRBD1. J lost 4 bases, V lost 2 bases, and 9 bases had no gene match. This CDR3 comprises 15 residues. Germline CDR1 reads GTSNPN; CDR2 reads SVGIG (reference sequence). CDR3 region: CAWSRDRVGRYEQYF. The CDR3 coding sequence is TGTGCCTGGAGTCGGGACAGGGTCGGGAGGTACGAGCAGTACTTC.

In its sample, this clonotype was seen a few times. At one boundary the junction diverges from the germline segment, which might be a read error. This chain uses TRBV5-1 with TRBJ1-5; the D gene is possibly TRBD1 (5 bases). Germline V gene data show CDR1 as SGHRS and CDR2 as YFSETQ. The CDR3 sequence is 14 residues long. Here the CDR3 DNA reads TGTGCCAGCAGCTTAATGGGGGGGGATCAGCCCCAGCATTTT. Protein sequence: CASSLMGGDQPQHF.

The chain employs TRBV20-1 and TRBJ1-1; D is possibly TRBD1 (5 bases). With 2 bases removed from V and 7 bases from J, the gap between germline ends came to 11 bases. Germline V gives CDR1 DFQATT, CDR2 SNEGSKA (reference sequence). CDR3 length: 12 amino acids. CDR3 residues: CSARPGGVEAFF. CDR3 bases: TGCAGTGCTAGACCGGGGGGGGTTGAAGCTTTCTTT.

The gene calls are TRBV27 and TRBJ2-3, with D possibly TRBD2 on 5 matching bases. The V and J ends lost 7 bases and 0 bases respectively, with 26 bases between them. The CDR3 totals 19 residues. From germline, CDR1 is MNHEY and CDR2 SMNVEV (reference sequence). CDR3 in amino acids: CASTAYFGVRKRSTDTQYF. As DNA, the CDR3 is TGTGCCAGCACCGCATACTTTGGGGTTAGGAAGCGGAGCACAGATACGCAGTATTTT.

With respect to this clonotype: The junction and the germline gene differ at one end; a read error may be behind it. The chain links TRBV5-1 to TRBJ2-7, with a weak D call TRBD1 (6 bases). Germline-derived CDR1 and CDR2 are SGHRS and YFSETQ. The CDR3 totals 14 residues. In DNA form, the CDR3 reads TGCGTCAGCAGCTTTGCAGGGGCCTCCTACGAGCAGTACTTC. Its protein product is CVSSFAGASYEQYF.

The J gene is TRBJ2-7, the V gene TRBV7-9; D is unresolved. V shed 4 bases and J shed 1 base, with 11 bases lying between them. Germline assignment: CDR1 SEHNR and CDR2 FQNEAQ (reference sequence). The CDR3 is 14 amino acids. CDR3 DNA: TGTGCCAGCAGCTCCTTAACGACGTCCTACGAGCAGTACTTC. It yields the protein CASSSLTTSYEQYF.

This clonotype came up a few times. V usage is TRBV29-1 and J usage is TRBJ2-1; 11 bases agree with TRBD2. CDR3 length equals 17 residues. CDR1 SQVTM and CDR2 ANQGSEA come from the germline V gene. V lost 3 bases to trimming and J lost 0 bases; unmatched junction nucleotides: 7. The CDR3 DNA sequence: TGCAGCGTTGAGTCTGCTAGCGGGGGGAACTCCTACAATGAGCAGTTCTTC. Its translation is CSVESASGGNSYNEQFF.

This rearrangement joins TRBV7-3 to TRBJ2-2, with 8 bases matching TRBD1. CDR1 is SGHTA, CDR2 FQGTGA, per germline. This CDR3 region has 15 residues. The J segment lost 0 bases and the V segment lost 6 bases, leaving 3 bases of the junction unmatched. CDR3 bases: TGTGCCAGCAGACGGACAGGGTCGAACACCGGGGAGCTGTTTTTT. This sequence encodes CASRRTGSNTGELFF.

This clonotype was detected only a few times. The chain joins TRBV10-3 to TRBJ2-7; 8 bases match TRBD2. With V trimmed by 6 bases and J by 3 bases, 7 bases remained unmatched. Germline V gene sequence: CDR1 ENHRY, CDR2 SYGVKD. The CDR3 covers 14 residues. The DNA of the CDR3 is TGTGCCATCAGCTCGGGGGGGCTTGGCTACGAGCAGTACTTC. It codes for CAISSGGLGYEQYF.

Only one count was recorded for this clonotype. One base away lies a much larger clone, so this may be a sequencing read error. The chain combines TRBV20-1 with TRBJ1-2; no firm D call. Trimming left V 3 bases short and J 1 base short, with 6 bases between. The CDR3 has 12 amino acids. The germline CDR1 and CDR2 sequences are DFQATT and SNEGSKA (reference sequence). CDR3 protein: CSARRDNYGYTF. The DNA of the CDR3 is TGCAGTGCTAGGAGGGATAACTATGGCTACACCTTC.

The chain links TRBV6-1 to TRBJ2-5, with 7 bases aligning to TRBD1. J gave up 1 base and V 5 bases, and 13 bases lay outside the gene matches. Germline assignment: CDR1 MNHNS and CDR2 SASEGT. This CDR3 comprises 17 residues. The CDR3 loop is CASSLHEQGVGQETQYF. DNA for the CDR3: TGTGCCAGCAGTCTCCATGAGCAGGGGGTAGGCCAAGAGACCCAGTACTTC.

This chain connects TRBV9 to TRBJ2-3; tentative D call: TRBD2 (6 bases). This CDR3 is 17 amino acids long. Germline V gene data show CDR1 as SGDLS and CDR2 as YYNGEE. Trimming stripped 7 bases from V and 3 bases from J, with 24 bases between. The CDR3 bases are TGTGCCAGCTCCGGGGGAAAGATTCCAATTAGTACAGATACGCAGTATTTT. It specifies CASSGGKIPISTDTQYF.

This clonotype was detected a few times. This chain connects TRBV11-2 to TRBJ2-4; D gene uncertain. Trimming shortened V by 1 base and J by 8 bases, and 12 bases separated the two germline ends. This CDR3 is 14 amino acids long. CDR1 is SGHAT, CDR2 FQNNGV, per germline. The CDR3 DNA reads TGTGCCAGCAGCTTAGTCTCCGGGTTTGACATTCAGTACTTC. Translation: CASSLVSGFDIQYF.

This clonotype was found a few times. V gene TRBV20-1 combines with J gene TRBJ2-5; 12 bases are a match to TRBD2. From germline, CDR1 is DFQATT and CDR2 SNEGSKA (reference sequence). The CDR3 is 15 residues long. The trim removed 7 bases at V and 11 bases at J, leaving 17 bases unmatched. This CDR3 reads CSGIAPTSGGDEQYF. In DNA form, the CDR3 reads TGCAGTGGCATAGCCCCGACTAGCGGGGGTGATGAGCAGTACTTC.

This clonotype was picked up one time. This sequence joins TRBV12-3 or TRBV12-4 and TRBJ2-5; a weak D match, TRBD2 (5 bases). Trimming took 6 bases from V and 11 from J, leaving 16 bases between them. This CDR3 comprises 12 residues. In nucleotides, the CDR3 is TGTGCCAGCAGCGGACGGACTTGGGAGCAGTACTTC. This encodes CASSGRTWEQYF.

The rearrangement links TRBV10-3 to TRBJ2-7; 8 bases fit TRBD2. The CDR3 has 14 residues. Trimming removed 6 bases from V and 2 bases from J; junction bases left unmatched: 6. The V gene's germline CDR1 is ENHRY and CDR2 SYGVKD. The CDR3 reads CAIRDGGGTYEQYF. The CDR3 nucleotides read TGTGCCATCAGGGATGGCGGGGGGACCTACGAGCAGTACTTC.

CDR3 loop: CASRYNYNEQFF. The DNA for the CDR3 is TGTGCCAGCAGATACAACTACAATGAGCAGTTCTTC. The rearrangement uses TRBV6-6 and TRBJ2-1; D gene uncertain. V was shortened by 6 bases and J by 3 bases, with 6 bases between the two germline ends. CDR1 is MNHNY, CDR2 SVGAGI, per germline (reference sequence). The CDR3 has 12 amino acids.

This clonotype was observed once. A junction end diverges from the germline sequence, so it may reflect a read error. DNA of the CDR3: TGTGCCTGCAGCCCTCCGGGGGCAGGGTCTACTTACGAGCAGTACTTC. Protein product: CACSPPGAGSTYEQYF. The chain employs TRBV7-8 and TRBJ2-7; D possibly uses TRBD1 or TRBD2 (6 bases each). The CDR3 spans 16 residues. Germline V gene data show CDR1 as SGHVS and CDR2 as FQNEAQ.

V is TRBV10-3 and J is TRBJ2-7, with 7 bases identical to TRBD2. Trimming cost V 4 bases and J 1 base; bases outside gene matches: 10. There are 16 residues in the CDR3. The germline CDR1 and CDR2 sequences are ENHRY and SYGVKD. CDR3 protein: CAISAVVGGGSYEQYF. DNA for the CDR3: TGTGCCATCAGTGCAGTCGTAGGCGGGGGATCCTACGAGCAGTACTTC.

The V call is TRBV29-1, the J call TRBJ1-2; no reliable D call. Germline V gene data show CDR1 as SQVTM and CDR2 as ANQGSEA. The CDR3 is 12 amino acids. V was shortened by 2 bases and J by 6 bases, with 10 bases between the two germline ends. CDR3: CSVESGEDGYTF. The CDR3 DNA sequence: TGCAGCGTTGAATCGGGTGAAGATGGCTACACCTTC.